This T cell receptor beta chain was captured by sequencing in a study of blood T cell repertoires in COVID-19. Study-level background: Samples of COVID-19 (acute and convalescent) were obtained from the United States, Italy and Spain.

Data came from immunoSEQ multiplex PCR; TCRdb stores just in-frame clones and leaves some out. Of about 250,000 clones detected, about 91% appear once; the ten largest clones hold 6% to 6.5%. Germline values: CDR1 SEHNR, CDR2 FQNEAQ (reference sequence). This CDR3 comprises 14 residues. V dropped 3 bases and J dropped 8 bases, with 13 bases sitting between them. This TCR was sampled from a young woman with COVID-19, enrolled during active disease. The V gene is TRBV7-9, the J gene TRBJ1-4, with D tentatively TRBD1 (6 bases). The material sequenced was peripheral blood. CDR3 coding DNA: TGTGCCAGCAGCTTTGAGGGACAACAAGAAAAACTGTTTTTT. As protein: CASSFEGQQEKLFF.